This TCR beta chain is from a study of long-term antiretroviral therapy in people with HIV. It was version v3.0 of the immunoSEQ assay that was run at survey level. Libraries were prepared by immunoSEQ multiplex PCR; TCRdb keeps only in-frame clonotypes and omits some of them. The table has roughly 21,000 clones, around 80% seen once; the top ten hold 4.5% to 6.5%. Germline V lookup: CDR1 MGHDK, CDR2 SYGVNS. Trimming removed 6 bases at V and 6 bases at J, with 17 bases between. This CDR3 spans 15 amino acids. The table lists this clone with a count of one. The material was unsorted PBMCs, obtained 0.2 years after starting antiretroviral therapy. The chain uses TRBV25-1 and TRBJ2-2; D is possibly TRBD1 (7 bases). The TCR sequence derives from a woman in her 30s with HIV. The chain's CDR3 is CASRTRRGLAGELFF. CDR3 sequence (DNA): TGTGCCAGCAGGACCCGGAGGGGGCTGGCCGGGGAGCTGTTTTTT.